This is a list of T cell receptor beta chains from one sample in a study of T cell responses to AZD1222 COVID-19 vaccine. This table comes from immunoSEQ multiplex PCR, and its TCRdb copy is limited to in-frame clones, with some not included. The repertoire holds tens of thousands of clones, with 70% to 90% as singletons. The material was peripheral blood, obtained 28 days after the second AZD1222 dose. The source of these receptors is an adult who received the AZD1222 COVID-19 vaccine. Both conserved end residues are part of each CDR3. D genes are given only for firm matches. The size field is filled for only some rows; it gives once, few, many or a size class.

D gene,clone size,J gene,V gene,CDR3 protein,CDR3 DNA
TRBD2,.,TRBJ2-3,TRBV25-1,CASMGGFDFTDTQYF,TGTGCCAGCATGGGGGGGTTCGACTTCACAGATACGCAGTATTTT
TRBD1,.,TRBJ1-1,TRBV7-9,CASILGSDRGGTEAFF,TGTGCCAGCATTCTAGGGTCTGACAGGGGGGGCACTGAAGCTTTCTTT
.,.,TRBJ1-1,TRBV5-1,CASSLVVQSYRTEAFF,TGCGCCAGCAGCTTGGTCGTGCAGAGCTATCGAACTGAAGCTTTCTTT
.,.,TRBJ2-5,TRBV7-2,CASSLPGQGQETQYF,TGTGCCAGCAGCTTACCAGGCCAGGGCCAAGAGACCCAGTACTTC
.,.,TRBJ2-2,TRBV4-1,CASSQDSGAYTGELFF,TGCGCCAGCAGCCAAGATTCAGGGGCCTACACCGGGGAGCTGTTTTTT
TRBD1,.,TRBJ1-5,TRBV28,CASSMIGQGFNQPQHF,TGTGCCAGCAGTATGATCGGACAGGGATTCAATCAGCCCCAGCATTTT
TRBD1,.,TRBJ1-5,TRBV29-1,CSVEVTGEGNQPQHF,TGCAGCGTTGAAGTAACAGGGGAGGGCAATCAGCCCCAGCATTTT
.,.,TRBJ1-2,TRBV28,CASSLAGTNYGYTF,TGTGCCAGCAGTTTAGCAGGGACTAACTATGGCTACACCTTC
.,.,TRBJ1-2,TRBV7-2,CASRTGGRFSGYTF,TGTGCCAGCAGAACGGGGGGGCGCTTTTCTGGCTACACCTTC
.,.,TRBJ1-2,TRBV25-1,CASSGTGIGYTF,TGTGCCAGCAGTGGAACAGGGATTGGCTACACCTTC
TRBD2,few,TRBJ2-7,TRBV15,CATSRDGAAGGRPYEQYF,TGTGCCACCAGCAGAGATGGGGCGGCGGGCGGGAGACCCTACGAGCAGTACTTC
TRBD1,once,TRBJ2-5,TRBV5-5,CASSLGQGAPLQETQYF,TGTGCCAGCAGCTTGGGACAGGGGGCGCCCCTTCAAGAGACCCAGTACTTC
TRBD1,.,TRBJ2-1,TRBV5-4,CASSLGQGMDEQFF,TGTGCCAGCAGCTTGGGACAGGGAATGGATGAGCAGTTCTTC
TRBD2,.,TRBJ2-1,TRBV20-1,CSAARTSGGFF,TGCAGTGCTGCCCGGACTAGTGGGGGGTTCTTC
TRBD2,.,TRBJ2-5,TRBV28,CASSFSAGIETQYF,TGTGCCAGCAGTTTTTCAGCGGGGATAGAGACCCAGTACTTC
TRBD1,.,TRBJ1-1,TRBV4-2,CASSQESSGGRTEAFF,TGTGCCAGCAGCCAAGAGTCGTCAGGGGGTCGTACTGAAGCTTTCTTT
.,.,TRBJ2-6,TRBV12-2,CASRSCPYSGANVLTF,TGTGCAAGTCGCTCCTGCCCTTACTCTGGGGCCAACGTCCTGACTTTC
TRBD2,.,TRBJ2-3,TRBV24-1,CATSDPGLELWDTQYF,TGTGCCACCAGTGATCCCGGACTAGAACTCTGGGATACGCAGTATTTT
.,.,TRBJ1-1,TRBV28,CASTKPRQTEAFF,TGTGCCAGCACTAAACCCAGACAGACTGAAGCTTTCTTT
TRBD1,.,TRBJ1-2,TRBV28,CASSFRMRDRGRGGYTF,TGTGCCAGCAGTTTCAGAATGCGGGACAGGGGGCGCGGAGGCTACACCTTC
TRBD2,.,TRBJ2-5,TRBV7-2,CASSPTSGRLETQYF,TGTGCCAGCAGCCCTACTAGCGGGAGGCTGGAGACCCAGTACTTC
.,.,TRBJ1-2,TRBV25-1,CASSEIDSRVGASGYTF,TGTGCCAGCAGCGAGATTGACTCCAGGGTCGGGGCTAGTGGCTACACCTTC
.,.,TRBJ1-5,TRBV19,CASTGQPYSNQPQHF,TGTGCCAGTACCGGACAGCCTTATAGCAATCAGCCCCAGCATTTT
.,.,TRBJ1-6,TRBV7-2,CASSLGGDNSPLHF,TGTGCCAGCAGCTTAGGGGGCGATAATTCACCCCTCCACTTT
TRBD2,.,TRBJ2-5,TRBV5-8,CASSLGKREGETQYF,TGTGCCAGCAGCTTGGGCAAGCGGGAGGGAGAGACCCAGTACTTC
TRBD1,.,TRBJ1-4,TRBV5-6,CASSRTGTTNEKLFF,TGTGCCAGCAGCCGGACAGGGACAACTAATGAAAAACTGTTTTTT
.,once,TRBJ2-3,TRBV24-1,CASQGSADTQYF,TGTGCCTCCCAGGGGTCGGCAGATACGCAGTATTTT
.,once,TRBJ2-1,TRBV2,CASSVTNLGDEQFF,TGTGCCAGCAGTGTAACTAACCTAGGGGATGAGCAGTTCTTC
TRBD1,.,TRBJ1-6,TRBV6-5,CASRDGQGDVSPLHF,TGTGCCAGCAGAGACGGACAGGGAGATGTTTCACCCCTCCACTTT
.,.,TRBJ1-2,TRBV4-1,CASRKGGNYGYTF,TGCGCCAGCAGAAAAGGCGGTAACTATGGCTACACCTTC
.,.,TRBJ2-7,TRBV6-5,CASSYSIGQNEQYF,TGTGCCAGCAGTTACTCCATCGGGCAGAACGAGCAGTACTTC
TRBD1,.,TRBJ2-7,TRBV28,CASSYGRDRLVYEQYF,TGTGCCAGCAGTTATGGCCGGGACAGGCTCGTTTACGAGCAGTACTTC
.,.,TRBJ2-7,TRBV4-3,CASSQGFSYEQYF,TGCGCCAGCAGCCAAGGGTTCTCCTACGAGCAGTACTTC
.,.,TRBJ2-7,TRBV21-1,CASSISPGTGIPWQYF,TGTGCCAGCAGCATTAGTCCCGGGACAGGCATCCCCTGGCAGTACTTC
.,.,TRBJ2-7,TRBV15,CATSRERGSYEQYF,TGTGCCACCAGCAGAGAAAGGGGATCCTACGAGCAGTACTTC
.,.,TRBJ1-5,TRBV7-8,CASSATAGYSNQPQHF,TGTGCCAGCAGCGCAACCGCAGGGTATAGCAATCAGCCCCAGCATTTT
TRBD1,.,TRBJ1-5,TRBV7-6,CASSFGQGESNQPQHF,TGTGCCAGCAGCTTCGGACAGGGAGAAAGCAATCAGCCCCAGCATTTT
TRBD1,.,TRBJ1-4,TRBV30,CAWRRSGGYEKLFF,TGTGCCTGGAGAAGGTCAGGGGGCTATGAAAAACTGTTTTTT
TRBD2,once,TRBJ2-5,TRBV25-1,CASSALGRPSGETQYF,TGTGCCAGCAGCGCCCTCGGCAGGCCTAGCGGGGAGACCCAGTACTTC
TRBD1,.,TRBJ2-7,TRBV2,CASSDETGGYEQYF,TGTGCCAGCAGTGACGAGACAGGGGGCTACGAGCAGTACTTC
.,.,TRBJ2-1,TRBV11-2,CASSLGWGRSSYNEQFF,TGTGCCAGCAGCTTAGGGTGGGGCCGAAGCTCCTACAATGAGCAGTTCTTC
TRBD1,.,TRBJ1-1,TRBV27,CASSPQTGGTEAFF,TGTGCCAGCAGTCCACAGACAGGGGGAACTGAAGCTTTCTTT